This paragraph reports one T cell receptor (beta chain). The study drew participants aged about 18 to 95 years from roughly 25 US areas. Cohort assignment relied on participant-reported clinical history. This sample was included in a study of blood T cell repertoires in COVID-19. Turning to the study itself: PBMCs, B-cell-depleted T cells, or T cells were the source of the cDNA or gDNA that made up the material.

In the original processing: Estimation of nucleated cell counts was performed using reference gene primer amplification. Some clones are missing from TCRdb's copy, which holds only in-frame ones; the method was immunoSEQ multiplex PCR. V and J calls and clone size are given by that table; D and trimming were obtained from the DNA. Of approximately 210,000 clones in the sample, roughly 88% are singletons; the top ten hold roughly 14%. V lost 8 bases and J lost 6; bases outside the gene matches: 5. CDR1 is MNHEY, CDR2 SMNVEV, per germline (reference sequence). The CDR3 length is 13 residues. Input material: PBMCs or T cells enriched from blood (not recorded which). The clonotype was recovered from a woman in her fifties or sixties with acute COVID-19. The chain links TRBV27 to TRBJ2-1, with TRBD2 matching over 9 bases. The CDR3 sequence is CASALTSGNEQFF. DNA of the CDR3: TGTGCCAGCGCCCTGACTAGCGGCAATGAGCAGTTCTTC.